This T cell receptor (beta chain) was captured by sequencing in a study of T cells in localized non-small cell lung cancer. General study findings and limits: Overall survival was longer when the density of T cells in the blood was higher.

TCRdb's copy holds only in-frame clones and misses some; the assay was immunoSEQ multiplex PCR. This table has about 18,000 clones, roughly four fifths appearing once. Notes on this clone: Antigen unknown.

This CDR3 spans 16 amino acids. Trimming removed 3 bases from V and 4 bases from J, with 15 bases in between. CDR1 is SGHVS, CDR2 FQNEAQ, per germline. The TCR was taken from a female donor aged 60 or older with stage I lung adenocarcinoma. The sequencing used peripheral blood, collected before any cancer treatment. V is TRBV7-8 and J is TRBJ1-4, with a tentative D call TRBD1 (5 bases). The DNA of the CDR3 is TGTGCCAGCAGCTTCCTTCGACGGACAAGTAATGAAAAACTGTTTTTT. Translation gives CASSFLRRTSNEKLFF. The full variable domain, in which reference TRBV7-8 and TRBJ1-4 provide the parts outside the CDR3, is GAGVSQSPRYKVAKRGQDVALRCDPISGHVSLFWYQQALGQGPEFLTYFQNEAQLDKSGLPSDRFFAERPEGSVSTLKIQRTQQEDSAVYLCASSFLRRTSNEKLFFGSGTQLSVL.